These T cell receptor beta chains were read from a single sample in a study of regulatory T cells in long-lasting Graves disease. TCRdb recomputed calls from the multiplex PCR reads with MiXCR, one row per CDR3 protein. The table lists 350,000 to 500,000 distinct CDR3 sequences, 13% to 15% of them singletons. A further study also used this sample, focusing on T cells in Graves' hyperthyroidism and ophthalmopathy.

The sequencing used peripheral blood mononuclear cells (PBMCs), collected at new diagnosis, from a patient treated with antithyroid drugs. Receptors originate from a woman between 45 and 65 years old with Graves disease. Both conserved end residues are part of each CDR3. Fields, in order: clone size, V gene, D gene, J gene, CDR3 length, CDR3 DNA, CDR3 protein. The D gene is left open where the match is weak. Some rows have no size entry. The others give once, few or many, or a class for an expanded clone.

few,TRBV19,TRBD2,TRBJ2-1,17,TGTGCCAGTAGTACCCGGACTAGCGGGAGGTCCTACAATGAGCAGTTCTTC,CASSTRTSGRSYNEQFF
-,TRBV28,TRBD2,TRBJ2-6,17,TGTGCCAGCAGGGGGACTAGCGGGAGTCTTGGGGCCAACGTCCTGACTTTC,CASRGTSGSLGANVLTF
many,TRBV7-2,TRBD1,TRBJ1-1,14,TGTGCCAGCGGAACCGGGACAGATAACACTGAAGCTTTCTTT,CASGTGTDNTEAFF
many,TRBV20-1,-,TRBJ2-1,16,TGCAGTGCTAGTGGGGACCGGGGGAGCTCCTACAATGAGCAGTTCTTC,CSASGDRGSSYNEQFF
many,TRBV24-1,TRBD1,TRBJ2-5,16,TGTGCCACCAGTTCAGAACCGGGACAGCCTCAAGAGACCCAGTACTTC,CATSSEPGQPQETQYF
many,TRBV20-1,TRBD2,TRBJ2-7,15,TGCAGTGCTTATATCCCTAGCGGGGGATCCTACGAGCAGTACTTC,CSAYIPSGGSYEQYF
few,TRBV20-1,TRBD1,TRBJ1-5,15,TGCAGTGCTAGAGCGACCGGGACAGGTGATCAGCCCCAGCATTTT,CSARATGTGDQPQHF
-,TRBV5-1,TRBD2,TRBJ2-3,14,TGCGCCAGCGCTTCTAGCGGCTCCACAGATACGCAGTATTTT,CASASSGSTDTQYF
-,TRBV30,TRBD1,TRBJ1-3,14,TGTGCCTGGAGACCAGGGGGCTCTGGAAACACCATATATTTT,CAWRPGGSGNTIYF
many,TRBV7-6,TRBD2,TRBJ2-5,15,TGTGCCAGCAGCTTAGCGGGAGGGCCGTTGGAGACCCAGTACTTC,CASSLAGGPLETQYF
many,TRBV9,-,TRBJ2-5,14,TGTGCCAGCAGCGTAGGATTAGCGAAAGAGACCCAGTACTTC,CASSVGLAKETQYF
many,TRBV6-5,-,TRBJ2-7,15,TGTGCCAGCAGTTACTCCGGGCTGGACTCCTACGAGCAGTACTTC,CASSYSGLDSYEQYF
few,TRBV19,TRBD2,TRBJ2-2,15,TGTGCCAGTAGTATCTCTAGCGGAAACACCGGGGAGCTGTTTTTT,CASSISSGNTGELFF
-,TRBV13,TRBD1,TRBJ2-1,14,TGTGCCAGCAGCGAGCGGACAGGGCTCAATGAGCAGTTCTTC,CASSERTGLNEQFF
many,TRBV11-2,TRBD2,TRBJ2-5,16,TGTGCCAGCAGCGGTGGTGGTAGCGGGGGACAAGAGACCCAGTACTTC,CASSGGGSGGQETQYF
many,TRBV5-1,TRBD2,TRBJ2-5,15,TGCGCCAGCCCGCGGGCTAGCGGGCGTCAAGAGACCCAGTACTTC,CASPRASGRQETQYF
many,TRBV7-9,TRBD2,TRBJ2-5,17,TGTGCCAGCAGCTTACCCAGCGGGGGGGCCTTCGCCGGGTACCAGTACTTC,CASSLPSGGAFAGYQYF
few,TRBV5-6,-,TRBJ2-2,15,TGTGCCAGCAGCCACGGGACTCTGAACACCGGGGAGCTGTTTTTT,CASSHGTLNTGELFF
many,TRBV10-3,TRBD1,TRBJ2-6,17,TGTGCCATCAGGACAGGGGGCTCGTCCTCTGGGGCCAACGTCCTGACTTTC,CAIRTGGSSSGANVLTF
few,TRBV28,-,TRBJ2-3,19,TGTGCCAGCAACCCTTTCCTCACCCCAGAGCGGACTCACACAGATACGCAGTATTTT,CASNPFLTPERTHTDTQYF
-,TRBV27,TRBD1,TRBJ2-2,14,TGTGCCAGCAGTATCTCGACAGGGAACGGGGAGCTGTTTTTT,CASSISTGNGELFF
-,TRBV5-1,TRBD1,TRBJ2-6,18,TGCGCCAGCAGCTTGGAGAGAGGGGGCATAACGGGGGCCAACGTCCTGACTTTC,CASSLERGGITGANVLTF